This T cell receptor beta chain was recorded in a study of CD8 T cells in ankylosing spondylitis. TCRdb analysed the 5' RACE reads with MiXCR anew, one entry per CDR3 protein. Of 300,000 to 350,000 distinct CDR3 sequences in the sample, around 20% were seen once. The ends were cut back, 4 bases at V and 6 bases at J, with 15 bases in the middle. The CDR3 runs 14 residues. Germline CDR1 SQVTM, CDR2 ANQGSEA. This clonotype turned up a few times. The V gene is TRBV29-1, the J gene TRBJ2-2, with D possibly being TRBD2 (7 bases). The clonotype comes from a female donor with ankylosing spondylitis or in good health (not recorded which). The material sequenced was blood, either unsorted or a sorted T cell fraction (not recorded which). The DNA for the CDR3 is TGCAGCGTTGGACTACAGGGAGGGGCCGGGGAGCTGTTTTTT. This encodes CSVGLQGGAGELFF.